The next 3 T cell receptor beta chains were all read from a single sample in a study of shared clonotypes between healthy human individuals. Here immunoSEQ multiplex PCR was the method, and the copy in TCRdb shows in-frame clones only, minus some. The data hold some 2,500,000 clones, with over 85% observed a single time. The sample consisted of naive CD4+ T cells from PBMCs. Stated subset: CD45RA+ positively selected. The receptors were sampled from a man younger than 35 in good health. Some clones in this sample may be carry-over from other donors' samples.

This chain joins TRBV27 and TRBJ1-5; 7 bases agree with TRBD1. The germline CDR1 and CDR2 sequences are MNHEY and SMNVEV (reference sequence). V was clipped by 6 bases and J by 7 bases; unmatched bases: 9. The CDR3 contains 14 residues. The CDR3: CASRTGLGTQPQHF. In nucleotides, the CDR3 is TGTGCCAGCAGGACAGGGTTGGGAACCCAGCCCCAGCATTTT.

The chain recombines TRBV7-3 with TRBJ2-2, with 9 bases identical to TRBD2. The V gene end was trimmed by 1 base and the J gene end by 6 bases; junction bases not matched to a gene: 6. The CDR3 is 16 residues long. The germline gives CDR1 SGHTA, CDR2 FQGTGA. For the CDR3, the DNA is TGTGCCAGCAGCTTAATGGTAGCGGGAGACGCCGGGGAGCTGTTTTTT. This gives the protein CASSLMVAGDAGELFF.

J is TRBJ2-5 and V is TRBV5-5; TRBD1 matches 9 bases. CDR3 size: 16 residues. The V gene's germline CDR1 is SGHKS and CDR2 YYEKEE (reference sequence). V trimming: 3 bases; J trimming: 2 bases; junction bases outside the gene matches: 8. CDR3 nucleotide sequence: TGTGCCAGCAGCTGGGGGGCCGGGACAGGGCAAGAGACCCAGTACTTC. This gives the protein CASSWGAGTGQETQYF.